This T cell receptor beta chain comes out of a study of T-cell reconstitution after alpha-beta-depleted transplantation in children. TCRbeta library preparation incorporated unique molecular identifiers. TCRdb used MiXCR to reprocess the PCR reads, holding one entry per CDR3 protein. Of about 980,000 distinct CDR3 sequences listed, 25% to 30% are singletons. In this sample, this clonotype turned up a few times. Antigen unknown. Findings and limits, study-wide: T-cell numbers and diversity, one year after transplant, stemmed largely from T cells that were newly produced.

Looked up from germline, CDR1 is LGHNA and CDR2 is YNFKEQ. This CDR3 has 13 amino acids. Trimming took 6 bases from V and 3 from J, leaving 11 bases between them. The receptor comes from a boy in the first two years of life who had a stem cell transplant for SCID, so the T cells may come from the graft donor. This chain joins TRBV4-2 and TRBJ1-1; maybe TRBD1 (6 bases). This specimen was PBMCs, mostly from graft donor cells, taken 360 days after TCRalphabeta/CD19-depleted stem cell transplant. The CDR3: CASRRQVDTEAFF. The CDR3 bases are TGTGCCAGCAGGCGACAGGTTGACACTGAAGCTTTCTTT.